Listed here are 20 T cell receptor beta chains from one sample, sequenced in a study of T cell repertoires in cytomegalovirus infection. These TCRs are of unknown antigen specificity. TCRdb reprocessed the reads with MiXCR, giving one entry per CDR3 protein. The sample comprises tens of thousands of distinct CDR3 sequences, about a fifth of which are singletons, and roughly 90% rests with the top ten. The sequences come from CD8+ T cells from cultured PBMCs, collected from culture after CMV antigen stimulation. The receptor source for this set is a human donor in good health (CMV status not recorded). Some clones in this sample may be carry-over from other donors' samples.

Worth noting for this clonotype: At one end the junction does not follow the germline gene, possibly because of a read error. The V call is TRBV7-2, the J call TRBJ2-5, with D perhaps TRBD1 (6 bases). The CDR3 covers 17 residues. CDR1 is SGHTA and CDR2 is FQGNSA in the germline V gene. DNA of the CDR3: TGTGCCAGCAGCTTAAGGTCGGCAGGGGCGTTTCCAGAGACCCGGTACTTC. Translation: CASSLRSAGAFPETRYF.

This clonotype was seen repeatedly, ten times or more. The chain is built from TRBV12-3 or TRBV12-4 and TRBJ2-7, with D maybe TRBD2 (6 bases). The V end was cut by 6 bases, the J end by 5 bases, with 17 bases between. The CDR3 totals 14 residues. CDR3 amino acids: CASSWGLSGNEQYF. For the CDR3, the DNA is TGTGCCAGCAGCTGGGGACTCTCCGGGAACGAGCAGTACTTC.

The gene calls are TRBV11-1 and TRBJ1-2, with D hard to call. Germline assignment: CDR1 SGHAT and CDR2 FQDESV (reference sequence). The CDR3 has 13 residues. Trimming took off 5 bases at V and 5 bases at J, with 12 bases between the two ends. DNA for the CDR3: TGTGCCAGCAGCCGAGGAGGGATTTATGGCTACACCTTC. Encoded protein: CASSRGGIYGYTF.

The V call is TRBV7-2, the J call TRBJ2-1, with TRBD2 identical over 8 bases. This CDR3 comprises 15 residues. In germline, CDR1 is SGHTA, CDR2 FQGNSA. The V and J ends lost 0 bases and 8 bases, in that order; junction bases with no gene match: 6. CDR3 amino acids: CASSLALAGRDEQFF. DNA for the CDR3: TGTGCCAGCAGCTTAGCGCTGGCCGGGAGGGATGAGCAGTTCTTC.

This rearrangement joins TRBV4-2 to TRBJ1-4; D is ambiguous. The germline gives CDR1 LGHNA, CDR2 YNFKEQ. CDR3 length: 16 residues. V lost 3 bases, J lost 7 bases, and 18 bases lay in between. The CDR3 loop is CASSQERAEGVEKLFF. In DNA form, the CDR3 reads TGTGCCAGCAGCCAGGAGAGAGCAGAGGGAGTTGAAAAACTGTTTTTT.

This clonotype was seen a few times. The chain is built from TRBV11-2 and TRBJ2-1; D not certain. The V end lost 10 bases, the J end lost 2 bases, and 9 bases lay between the germline ends. The CDR3 runs to 12 residues. CDR1 is SGHAT, CDR2 FQNNGV, per germline. The CDR3 coding sequence is TGTGCCACTAAGCAGACCTACAATGAGCAGTTCTTC. Residues: CATKQTYNEQFF.

This clonotype occurred a few times. The rearrangement links TRBV12-3 or TRBV12-4 to TRBJ2-5, with D possibly being TRBD1 (6 bases). V was trimmed by 6 bases and J by 5 bases, leaving 10 bases between them. The CDR3 spans 12 residues. This CDR3 is CASRPGAETQYF. In nucleotides, the CDR3 is TGTGCCAGCAGACCAGGGGCGGAGACCCAGTACTTC.

The V and J genes are TRBV12-3 or TRBV12-4 and TRBJ1-3, with a possible D match to TRBD1 (5 bases). V lost 5 bases and J 5 bases, leaving 10 bases between the germline ends. The CDR3 is made up of 13 amino acids. This CDR3 reads CASSVDRRNTIYF. DNA of the CDR3: TGTGCCAGCAGTGTCGACAGAAGAAACACCATATATTTT.

The chain carries TRBV12-5 and TRBJ1-1; 9 bases fit TRBD1. The junction had 7 bases not matched to a gene; V was cut back by 2 bases and J by 0 bases. This CDR3 is 17 amino acids long. From germline, CDR1 is LGHNT and CDR2 FRNRAP. CDR3 DNA sequence: TGTGCTAGTGGTTTGAGCCCGACAGGGGGGATGAACACTGAAGCTTTCTTT. Translating gives CASGLSPTGGMNTEAFF.

The rearrangement uses TRBV2 and TRBJ1-1, with D tentatively TRBD1 (6 bases). The CDR3 runs to 13 residues. CDR1 is SNHLY, CDR2 FYNNEI, per germline. Trimming stripped 8 bases from V and 4 bases from J, with 14 bases between. The chain's CDR3 is CASRRGSGTEAFF. As DNA, the CDR3 is TGTGCCAGCCGGAGGGGGTCGGGCACTGAAGCTTTCTTT.

This clonotype was counted a few times. V and J are TRBV11-2 and TRBJ2-1; 8 bases line up with TRBD2. Germline V CDR1 and CDR2: SGHAT, FQNNGV. V gave up 5 bases and J gave up 4 bases; unmatched junction bases: 10. This CDR3 region has 16 residues. CDR3 residues: CASSKRAGGDYNEQFF. Here the CDR3 DNA reads TGTGCCAGCAGCAAGAGGGCCGGGGGGGATTACAATGAGCAGTTCTTC.

This clonotype was counted only a few times. The chain is built from TRBV6-2 or TRBV6-3 and TRBJ1-1, with 7 positions matching TRBD1. The CDR3 has 16 amino acids. Germline assignment: CDR1 MNHEY and CDR2 SVGEGT. Unmatched junction bases numbered 18, after V lost 7 bases and J lost 7 bases. CDR3 sequence reads: CASKGQARVARFEAFF. In DNA form, the CDR3 reads TGTGCCAGCAAAGGACAGGCCCGGGTCGCCCGATTTGAAGCTTTCTTT.

This clonotype turned up a few times. The CDR3 DNA reads as TGTGCCAGCAGCGTAGGGGGGACTAATTCACCCCTCCACTTT. Encoded protein: CASSVGGTNSPLHF. The chain combines TRBV9 with TRBJ1-6; possibly TRBD1 for D (5 bases). The CDR3 has 14 amino acids. Germline loops: CDR1 SGDLS, CDR2 YYNGEE. V lost 0 bases and J 6 bases, leaving 7 bases between the germline ends.

The rearrangement joins TRBV12-3 or TRBV12-4 to TRBJ2-7, with 7 positions matching TRBD1. CDR3 length: 15 residues. V shed 5 bases and J 2 bases; nucleotides not matched to a gene: 9. The CDR3 region has the DNA TGTGCCAGCAGTCATCAGGGGGTCCCTGCCTACGAGCAGTACTTC. Residues: CASSHQGVPAYEQYF.

The chain has TRBV12-3 or TRBV12-4 and TRBJ1-2; D is ambiguous. The CDR3 runs 13 residues. The V end was cut by 6 bases, the J end by 3 bases, with 11 bases between. CDR3 sequence (DNA): TGTGCCAGCAGGCAGTTGGTAGACTATGGCTACACCTTC. Protein sequence: CASRQLVDYGYTF.

The chain recombines TRBV7-9 with TRBJ2-7; no clear D. The CDR3 has 15 residues. Trimming stripped 4 bases from V and 0 bases from J, with 13 bases between. CDR1 SEHNR and CDR2 FQNEAQ come from the germline V gene (reference sequence). The CDR3 bases are TGTGCCAGCAGCTCGTTCCGGCAGACCTCCTACGAGCAGTACTTC. Amino acids: CASSSFRQTSYEQYF.

This clonotype occurred a few times. V usage is TRBV12-3 or TRBV12-4 and J usage is TRBJ2-1; D gene uncertain. This CDR3 is built from 16 residues. Trimming cost V 6 bases and J 7 bases, with 22 bases left between them. The CDR3: CASSPQTGFGSNEQFF. The CDR3 nucleotides read TGTGCCAGCAGCCCACAGACTGGATTTGGAAGTAATGAGCAGTTCTTC.

The chain has TRBV6-5 and TRBJ1-2, with 8 bases aligning to TRBD1. This CDR3 spans 15 amino acids. The junction had 10 bases not matched to a gene; V was cut back by 6 bases and J by 4 bases. Germline CDR1 and CDR2: MNHEY and SVGAGI. The CDR3 DNA reads as TGTGCCAGCAGCTACGGACAGGGCATTACCTATGGCTACACCTTC. Translation: CASSYGQGITYGYTF.

The rearrangement links TRBV9 to TRBJ2-1; no clear D gene. The germline gives CDR1 SGDLS, CDR2 YYNGEE. V lost 0 bases and J lost 7, with 5 bases in between. The CDR3 consists of 12 residues. For the CDR3, the DNA is TGTGCCAGCAGCGTAGGAAAGAATGAGCAGTTCTTC. It is translated as CASSVGKNEQFF. Filled out from reference TRBV9 and TRBJ2-1, the complete variable domain reads DSGVTQTPKHLITATGQRVTLRCSPRSGDLSVYWYQQSLDQGLQFLIQYYNGEERAKGNILERFSAQQFPDLHSELNLSSLELGDSALYFCASSVGKNEQFFGPGTRLTVL.

The chain uses TRBV7-9 and TRBJ1-5; no firm D call. The CDR3 is 14 amino acids. Germline CDR1 is SEHNR and CDR2 is FQNEAQ (reference sequence). Deletions cut 1 base from V and 4 bases from J, with 8 bases between. The CDR3 DNA follows: TGTGCCAGCAGCTTAGGGGCAGTTAATCAGCCCCAGCATTTT. Amino acid sequence: CASSLGAVNQPQHF.